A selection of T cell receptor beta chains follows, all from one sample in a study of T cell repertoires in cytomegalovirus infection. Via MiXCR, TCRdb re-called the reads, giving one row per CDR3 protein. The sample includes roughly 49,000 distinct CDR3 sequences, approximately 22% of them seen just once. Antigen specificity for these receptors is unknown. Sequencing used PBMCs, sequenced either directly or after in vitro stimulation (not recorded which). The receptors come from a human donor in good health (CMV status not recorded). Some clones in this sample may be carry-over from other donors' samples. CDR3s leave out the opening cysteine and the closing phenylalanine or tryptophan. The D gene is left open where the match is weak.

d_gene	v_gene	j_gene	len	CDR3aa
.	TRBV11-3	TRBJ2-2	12	ASSKSLSTGELF
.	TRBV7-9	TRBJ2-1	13	ASSEGWTTYNEQF
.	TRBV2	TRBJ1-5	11	ASSGEGRQPQH
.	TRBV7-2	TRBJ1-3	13	ASSLITGTGNTIY
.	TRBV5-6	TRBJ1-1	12	ASSGLRENTEAF
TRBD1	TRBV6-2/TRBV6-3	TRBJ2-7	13	ASSTRQGAGYEQY
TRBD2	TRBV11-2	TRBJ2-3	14	ASSLGGRGGWDTQY
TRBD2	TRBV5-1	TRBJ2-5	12	ASSSGLTKKTQY
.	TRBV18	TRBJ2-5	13	ASSPESGGQETQY
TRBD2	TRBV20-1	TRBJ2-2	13	SARGTSGVVGELF
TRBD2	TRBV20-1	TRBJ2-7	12	SARGLAGLREQY
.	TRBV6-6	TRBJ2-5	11	ASTKGQKETQY
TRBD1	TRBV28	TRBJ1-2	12	ASLGTGAVNGYT
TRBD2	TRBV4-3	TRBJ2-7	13	TSSQDLAGGYEQY
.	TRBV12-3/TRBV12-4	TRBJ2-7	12	ASSLMWGTYEQY
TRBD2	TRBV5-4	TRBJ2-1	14	ASSPLYSGGDNEQF
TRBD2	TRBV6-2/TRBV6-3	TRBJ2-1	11	ATWTSGGNEQF
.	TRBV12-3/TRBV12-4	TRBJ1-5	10	AKGTGNQPQH
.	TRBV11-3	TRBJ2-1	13	ASSRRQSSYNEQF
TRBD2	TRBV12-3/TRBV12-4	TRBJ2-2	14	ASIQSSGVNTGELF
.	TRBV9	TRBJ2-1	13	ASSARDSTYNEQF
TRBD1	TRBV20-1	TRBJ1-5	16	SARAPGQGVLGNQPQH
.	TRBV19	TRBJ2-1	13	ASSILWGTDNEQF
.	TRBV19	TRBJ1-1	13	ASLGQSSMNTEAF
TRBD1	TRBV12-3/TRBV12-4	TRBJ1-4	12	ASSPGQGQEKLF
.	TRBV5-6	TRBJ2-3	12	ASSPGGSTDTQY
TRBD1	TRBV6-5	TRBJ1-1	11	ASSTPGTGKAF
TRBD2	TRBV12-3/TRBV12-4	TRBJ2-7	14	ASSTTLAVNSYEQY
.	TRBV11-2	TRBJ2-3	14	ASSSPDSDSHITQY
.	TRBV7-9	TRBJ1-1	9	ASSPVSGAF
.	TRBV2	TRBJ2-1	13	ASSEVAGALSEQF
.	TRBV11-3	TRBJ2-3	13	ASSLGSFPTDTQY